Shown below are 22 T cell receptor beta chains from a single sample sequenced in a study of technical replicates of blood from four donors. Repertoires were generated with immunoSEQ multiplex PCR, while TCRdb's copy carries only in-frame clones and drops some. The sample shows 55,000 to 75,000 clones, around 91% of them seen only once. The material sequenced was PBMCs. These receptors originate from a human donor in good health. Some clones in this sample may be carry-over from other donors' samples.

This chain connects TRBV18 to TRBJ2-7; 15 bases are a match to TRBD2. The V and J ends lost 1 base and 4 bases, in that order; junction bases with no gene match: 8. CDR1 and CDR2 from the germline V gene are KGHSH and LQKENI. There are 18 residues in the CDR3. CDR3 loop: CASSPLRAGLAGGYEQYF. CDR3 in DNA: TGTGCCAGCTCACCACTGCGGGCTGGACTAGCGGGGGGGTACGAGCAGTACTTC.

V usage is TRBV5-6 and J usage is TRBJ1-2; 8 bases map to TRBD1. Germline V gene data show CDR1 as SGHDT and CDR2 as YYEEEE. CDR3 length: 13 residues. The V segment lost 4 bases and the J segment 8 bases; nucleotides outside the gene matches: 7. The CDR3 nucleotides read TGTGCCAGCAGCCCCGACAGGGGACGAGGCTACACCTTC. Translating gives CASSPDRGRGYTF.

The rearrangement links TRBV7-3 to TRBJ1-3; no clear D gene. Germline assignment: CDR1 SGHTA and CDR2 FQGTGA. Between the trimmed V and J ends, which lost 3 bases and 0 bases, there was a span of 6 bases. CDR3 size: 14 residues. This CDR3 reads CASSLGSSGNTIYF. CDR3 DNA: TGTGCCAGCAGCTTGGGGAGCTCTGGAAACACCATATATTTT.

The rearrangement links TRBV27 to TRBJ2-7; D gene ambiguous. Trimming stripped 2 bases from V and 1 base from J, with 12 bases between. CDR1 and CDR2 (germline): MNHEY, SMNVEV (reference sequence). This CDR3 region has 15 residues. The CDR3: CASSLDKSSSYEQYF. The CDR3 DNA is TGTGCCAGCAGTTTAGACAAGAGCAGTTCCTACGAGCAGTACTTC.

This clone has just one count. One end of the junction is discordant with germline, which a read error may explain. This chain joins TRBV5-6 and TRBJ1-3, with D unclear. Per the germline V gene, CDR1 is SGHDT and CDR2 is YYEEEE. The CDR3 has 11 residues. The CDR3 nucleotides read TGTGCCAGCAGCTTGCTTAACTCGCGGGAATTT. It specifies CASSLLNSREF.

V usage is TRBV19 and J usage is TRBJ1-2, with D possibly being TRBD1 (6 bases). The CDR3 covers 15 residues. CDR1 is LNHDA, CDR2 SQIVND, per germline (reference sequence). Deletions cut 5 bases from V and 3 bases from J, with 16 bases between. As DNA, the CDR3 is TGTGCCAGTAGTCCGGGGACGGACAGCCACTATGGCTACACCTTC. Its protein is CASSPGTDSHYGYTF.

V usage is TRBV20-1 and J usage is TRBJ2-7; 7 bases are a match to TRBD1. V dropped 3 bases and J dropped 5; count of bases not matched to a gene: 1. CDR3 length: 11 residues. From germline, CDR1 is DFQATT and CDR2 SNEGSKA (reference sequence). CDR3 coding DNA: TGCAGTGCTAGTACAGGGGACGAGCAGTACTTC. This encodes CSASTGDEQYF.

The gene calls are TRBV19 and TRBJ1-2, with D perhaps TRBD1 (5 bases). V was trimmed by 7 bases and J by 8 bases, leaving 14 bases between them. This CDR3 has 12 residues. Germline V CDR1 and CDR2: LNHDA, SQIVND (reference sequence). The CDR3 region has the DNA TGTGCCAGTACTCCAGGGCACCGAGGCTACACCTTC. It codes for CASTPGHRGYTF.

V and J are TRBV7-2 and TRBJ1-5, with unresolved D. Trimming removed 1 base at V and 2 bases at J, with 9 bases between. The germline V gene has CDR1 SGHTA and CDR2 FQGNSA. The CDR3 spans 15 residues. The CDR3 DNA reads as TGTGCCAGCAGCTTAGTGGGAGACGGCAATCAGCCCCAGCATTTT. It yields the protein CASSLVGDGNQPQHF.

Regarding this clone: This same CDR3 is encoded by further DNA sequences in the sample. This chain links TRBV9 with TRBJ2-7; 7 bases line up with TRBD1. The CDR3 spans 15 residues. The V and J ends lost 0 bases and 0 bases, in that order; junction bases with no gene match: 3. Per germline, CDR1 SGDLS and CDR2 YYNGEE. The CDR3 DNA is TGTGCCAGCAGCGTAGGGACAGGCCTCTCCTACGAGCAGTACTTC. Translation: CASSVGTGLSYEQYF.

The chain carries TRBV12-5 and TRBJ1-3; no clear D. V was shortened by 3 bases and J by 4 bases, with 13 bases between the two germline ends. The CDR3 extends over 15 amino acids. Per germline, CDR1 LGHNT and CDR2 FRNRAP. This chain's CDR3 is CASGFPEAVGNTIYF. The DNA for the CDR3 is TGTGCTAGTGGTTTCCCCGAGGCAGTGGGAAACACCATATATTTT.

This chain links TRBV7-9 with TRBJ1-5; the match to TRBD1 covers 8 bases. V shed 8 bases and J 4 bases; nucleotides not matched to a gene: 1. This CDR3 region has 12 residues. CDR1 and CDR2 (germline): SEHNR, FQNEAQ (reference sequence). The CDR3 DNA follows: TGTGCCAGCGGACAGGGAAATCAGCCCCAGCATTTT. Protein product: CASGQGNQPQHF.

The rearrangement joins TRBV6-5 to TRBJ2-7; 7 positions agree with TRBD2. CDR3 length: 15 amino acids. The germline gives CDR1 MNHEY, CDR2 SVGAGI. Losses at the gene ends were 0 bases for V and 4 bases for J; bases not matched to a gene: 6. The CDR3 nucleotides are TGTGCCAGCAGTTACTCGGCTAGCGGAGGTTACGAGCAGTACTTC. This codes for CASSYSASGGYEQYF.

V is TRBV4-1 and J is TRBJ1-6; 9 positions agree with TRBD1. CDR1 and CDR2 from the germline V gene are MGHRA and YSYEKL. J was trimmed by 7 bases and V by 4 bases; bases with no gene match: 20. The CDR3 is 20 amino acids. The CDR3 sequence is CASSRADGTGRLIGNSPLHF. The CDR3 nucleotides read TGCGCCAGCAGCCGAGCGGACGGGACAGGGCGACTAATTGGGAATTCACCCCTCCACTTT.

This sequence joins TRBV10-3 and TRBJ2-7; D unclear. V shed 10 bases and J shed 6 bases, with 22 bases lying between them. The CDR3 is 14 amino acids. The germline gives CDR1 ENHRY, CDR2 SYGVKD. As DNA, the CDR3 is TGTGCCACCCAGACCGGCGGTACTGTGGGCGAGCAGTACTTC. This gives the protein CATQTGGTVGEQYF.

The chain joins TRBV6-6 to TRBJ2-7, with D possibly being TRBD2 (7 bases). Germline V lookup: CDR1 MNHNY, CDR2 SVGAGI (reference sequence). The CDR3 length is 16 residues. The germline V and J ends were trimmed by 6 bases and 6 bases, with 24 bases remaining between them. For the CDR3, the DNA is TGTGCCAGCAGGCTAACTTCCGGGGGGCGCTCGGGCGAGCAGTACTTC. This sequence encodes CASRLTSGGRSGEQYF.

The V call is TRBV6-5, the J call TRBJ1-1, with a tentative D call TRBD1 (6 bases). The V end lost 5 bases, the J end lost 5 bases, and 9 bases lay between the germline ends. Per the germline V gene, CDR1 is MNHEY and CDR2 is SVGAGI. This CDR3 is 12 amino acids long. CDR3 nucleotides: TGTGCCAGCAGTCTAGGGACAACTGAAGCTTTCTTT. The encoded protein is CASSLGTTEAFF.

V usage is TRBV7-2 and J usage is TRBJ1-1; D ambiguous. CDR3 size: 14 residues. The germline gives CDR1 SGHTA, CDR2 FQGNSA. Trimming took 1 base from V and 4 from J, leaving 10 bases between them. Here the CDR3 DNA reads TGTGCCAGCAGCTTAGAGAGGTACGGCACTGAAGCTTTCTTT. Protein product: CASSLERYGTEAFF.

The V and J genes are TRBV5-6 and TRBJ2-5; the match to TRBD2 covers 7 bases. Germline CDR1 and CDR2: SGHDT and YYEEEE. V was clipped by 0 bases and J by 2 bases; unmatched bases: 7. CDR3 length: 16 amino acids. The CDR3 sequence: CASSLVAGEGQETQYF. Written as DNA, the CDR3 is TGTGCCAGCAGCTTGGTTGCGGGAGAGGGGCAAGAGACCCAGTACTTC.

The chain links TRBV23-1 to TRBJ1-2; D uncertain. TRBV23-1 is assigned to the ORF class and has an uncertain function. V was clipped by 3 bases and J by 1 base, with 9 bases between them. The CDR3 consists of 14 residues. The CDR3 nucleotides are TGCGCCAGCAGTCAGAGGAATGATAACTATGGCTACACCTTC. Its translation: CASSQRNDNYGYTF.

The sample holds one count of this clone. J is TRBJ1-1 and V is TRBV4-2, with D hard to call. V lost 1 base to trimming and J lost 0 bases, with 12 bases between them. Germline V gives CDR1 LGHNA, CDR2 YNFKEQ. The CDR3 sequence is 16 residues long. The CDR3 is CASSQGKGGMNTEAFF. CDR3 DNA sequence: TGTGCCAGCAGCCAAGGTAAAGGAGGTATGAACACTGAAGCTTTCTTT.

The rearrangement links TRBV4-2 to TRBJ2-3, with a possible D match to TRBD2 (5 bases). The CDR3 totals 16 residues. Per the germline V gene, CDR1 is LGHNA and CDR2 is YNFKEQ. V lost 1 base and J 5 bases, leaving 16 bases between the germline ends. The CDR3 protein is CASSQGRSLAEDTQYF. DNA of the CDR3: TGTGCCAGCAGCCAAGGACGGTCTCTAGCCGAAGATACGCAGTATTTT.